Listed below are T cell receptor beta chains from one sample, sequenced in a study of blood T cell repertoires in COVID-19. Measured with immunoSEQ multiplex PCR; TCRdb has only the in-frame clones, and not every one. Here the sample spans about 100,000 clones, roughly 83% being singletons. Sample: peripheral blood. These receptors came from a woman aged 55-70 years with acute or convalescent COVID-19. Each CDR3 is given with its conserved first and last residue. D genes are given only for firm matches. Clone size appears in some rows only: once, few, many, or a class for an expanded clone.

>TRBV5-1|TRBJ1-4|NA|NA
CASRAGEEKLFF
TGCGCCAGCAGGGCGGGGGAGGAAAAACTGTTTTTT
>TRBV3-1/TRBV3-2|TRBJ1-1|NA|once
CASSQVSDTEAFF
TGTGCCAGCAGCCAAGTTTCAGACACTGAAGCTTTCTTT
>TRBV5-1|TRBJ1-2|TRBD1|NA
CASSSSPTGNYGYTF
TGCGCCAGCAGCTCTTCCCCGACAGGGAACTATGGCTACACCTTC
>TRBV21-1|TRBJ1-3|NA|NA
CASSKARTSGNTIYF
TGTGCCAGCAGCAAAGCGCGAACCTCTGGAAACACCATATATTTT
>TRBV6-1|TRBJ1-5|NA|NA
CASSDRTESNQPQHF
TGTGCCAGCAGTGATCGAACAGAAAGCAATCAGCCCCAGCATTTT
>TRBV6-5|TRBJ1-1|TRBD1|once
CASNHQGAGTEAFF
TGTGCCAGCAACCATCAGGGGGCAGGGACTGAAGCTTTCTTT
>TRBV6-5|TRBJ1-2|TRBD1|NA
CASVDRLIYGYTF
TGTGCCAGTGTGGACAGGCTTATCTATGGCTACACCTTC
>TRBV30|TRBJ2-7|NA|NA
CAWERVAPYEQYF
TGTGCCTGGGAGAGGGTCGCTCCCTACGAGCAGTACTTC
>TRBV4-1|TRBJ2-1|NA|once
CASSQASGTLYNEQFF
TGCGCCAGCAGCCAGGCATCCGGGACACTTTACAATGAGCAGTTCTTC
>TRBV14|TRBJ2-2|NA|NA
CASSQDALAFGELFF
TGTGCCAGCAGCCAAGACGCCCTAGCGTTCGGGGAGCTGTTTTTT
>TRBV24-1|TRBJ2-1|TRBD2|NA
CATSDLRLSGGSNEQFF
TGTGCCACCAGTGATTTGCGCTTGAGCGGGGGGTCAAATGAGCAGTTCTTC
>TRBV4-3|TRBJ1-2|NA|NA
CASSPQIRQAPYGYTF
TGCGCCAGCAGCCCGCAGATCCGACAGGCACCCTATGGCTACACCTTC
>TRBV4-2|TRBJ1-5|TRBD1|NA
CASSPSGQVNQPQHF
TGTGCCAGCAGCCCATCGGGACAGGTCAATCAGCCCCAGCATTTT
>TRBV5-1|TRBJ2-3|NA|NA
CASSLDRVGTDTQYF
TGCGCCAGCAGCTTGGACAGGGTCGGCACAGATACGCAGTATTTT
>TRBV6-1|TRBJ1-4|NA|once
CASSDDLQEKLFF
TGTGCCAGCAGTGACGACCTACAGGAAAAACTGTTTTTT
>TRBV5-4|TRBJ2-7|NA|NA
CASSSDSFDQYF
TGTGCCAGCAGCTCCGACAGCTTCGATCAGTACTTC
>TRBV5-1|TRBJ2-7|TRBD1|NA
CASSRDRDGEQYF
TGCGCCAGCAGTCGGGACAGGGATGGAGAGCAGTACTTC
>TRBV4-2|TRBJ2-1|TRBD1|NA
CASSQDPGGTYNEQFF
TGTGCCAGCAGCCAAGACCCAGGGGGAACCTACAATGAGCAGTTCTTC
>TRBV4-2|TRBJ2-5|TRBD2|NA
CASSQDWGTSGVRGGTQYF
TGTGCCAGCAGCCAAGATTGGGGGACTAGCGGGGTCCGAGGAGGGACCCAGTACTTC
>TRBV21-1|TRBJ2-3|NA|NA
CASSKAMACVDTQYF
TGTGCCAGCAGCAAAGCTATGGCCTGTGTGGATACGCAGTATTTT
>TRBV7-2|TRBJ2-6|NA|NA
CASSPDPGSSGANVLTF
TGTGCCAGCAGCCCTGATCCGGGTAGCTCTGGGGCCAACGTCCTGACTTTC
>TRBV5-8|TRBJ2-7|TRBD2|few
CASSFGASGGYEQYF
TGTGCCAGCAGCTTTGGGGCTAGCGGGGGATACGAGCAGTACTTC
>TRBV7-2|TRBJ2-3|TRBD1|NA
CASSPDRGKTDTQYF
TGTGCCAGCAGCCCGGACAGGGGTAAGACAGATACGCAGTATTTT
>TRBV5-1|TRBJ1-2|NA|NA
CASSLTSGTTGLNYGYTF
TGCGCCAGCAGTTTGACATCCGGAACCACAGGGCTGAACTATGGCTACACCTTC
>TRBV9|TRBJ2-2|NA|NA
CASSVESGGANTGELFF
TGTGCCAGCAGCGTAGAATCAGGAGGGGCGAACACCGGGGAGCTGTTTTTT
>TRBV4-2|TRBJ1-1|TRBD1|NA
CASSLGTGLNTEAFF
TGTGCCAGCAGCCTCGGGACAGGTTTGAACACTGAAGCTTTCTTT
>TRBV2|TRBJ1-2|NA|NA
CASHTGTLDGYTF
TGTGCCAGCCATACCGGGACTCTTGATGGCTACACCTTC
>TRBV12-2|TRBJ2-5|NA|NA
CASRSHVTQYF
TGTGCAAGTCGCTCCCATGTGACCCAGTACTTC
>TRBV28|TRBJ2-2|TRBD2|NA
CASNGLAGAMNTGELFF
TGTGCCAGCAACGGACTAGCGGGGGCCATGAACACCGGGGAGCTGTTTTTT
>TRBV7-3|TRBJ2-5|NA|once
CASSPGGRGETQYF
TGTGCCAGCAGCCCCGGCGGTCGGGGAGAGACCCAGTACTTC
>TRBV27|TRBJ1-1|NA|NA
CASSLNSVFGGTNTEAFF
TGTGCCAGCAGTTTAAACTCCGTCTTCGGCGGGACCAACACTGAAGCTTTCTTT
>TRBV6-5|TRBJ2-1|TRBD2|NA
CASRRSGGFYNEQFF
TGTGCCAGCAGACGAAGCGGGGGGTTTTACAATGAGCAGTTCTTC
>TRBV10-3|TRBJ1-1|NA|NA
CAISVQGKNTEAFF
TGTGCCATCAGTGTCCAGGGGAAGAACACTGAAGCTTTCTTT
>TRBV3-1/TRBV3-2|TRBJ1-2|TRBD1|NA
CASSPVGTDGSRGYTF
TGTGCCAGCAGCCCGGTAGGGACAGACGGTTCTAGGGGCTACACCTTC
>TRBV5-1|TRBJ2-5|NA|NA
CASSFPGGETQYF
TGCGCCAGCAGCTTTCCGGGTGGGGAGACCCAGTACTTC
>TRBV19|TRBJ2-5|TRBD2|NA
CASSFRTRLAGEQETQYF
TGTGCCAGTAGTTTCCGGACTCGACTAGCGGGGGAACAAGAGACCCAGTACTTC
>TRBV29-1|TRBJ2-1|TRBD1|NA
CSVGTGRNEQFF
TGCAGCGTTGGGACAGGAAGGAATGAGCAGTTCTTC
>TRBV5-1|TRBJ2-2|TRBD2|NA
CASSTSTLAGGPDGELFF
TGCGCCAGCAGCACCTCAACTCTAGCGGGGGGGCCCGACGGGGAGCTGTTTTTT
>TRBV5-4|TRBJ2-7|NA|few
CASSSGVSDYEQYF
TGTGCCAGCTCATCCGGGGTTTCGGACTACGAGCAGTACTTC
>TRBV11-1|TRBJ1-1|TRBD1|NA
CASTITGTGDTEAFF
TGTGCCAGCACCATTACCGGGACAGGAGACACTGAAGCTTTCTTT
>TRBV5-6|TRBJ2-1|TRBD1|NA
CASSLPGQGHNEQFF
TGTGCCAGCAGCTTGCCGGGACAGGGCCACAATGAGCAGTTCTTC
>TRBV5-4|TRBJ2-3|NA|NA
CASSPGQTSTDTQYF
TGTGCCAGCAGCCCCGGACAGACGAGCACAGATACGCAGTATTTT
>TRBV27|TRBJ2-3|TRBD2|NA
CASSLSLAGSTDTQYF
TGTGCCAGCAGTTTATCCCTAGCGGGGAGCACAGATACGCAGTATTTT
>TRBV6-2/TRBV6-3|TRBJ1-3|TRBD1|NA
CASSLLPRQGRAGNTIYF
TGTGCCAGCAGCCTCCTACCTCGACAGGGAAGGGCTGGAAACACCATATATTTT
>TRBV10-3|TRBJ1-1|TRBD1|NA
CAISLGTVNTEAFF
TGTGCCATCAGCCTAGGGACAGTGAACACTGAAGCTTTCTTT
>TRBV4-1|TRBJ2-7|TRBD1|once
CASSQGAGTGIIRRVNYEQYF
TGCGCCAGCAGCCAAGGCGCCGGGACAGGTATTATTCGCAGGGTCAACTACGAGCAGTACTTC
>TRBV21-1|TRBJ1-5|NA|NA
CASSKFGQGSQPQHF
NA
>TRBV7-9|TRBJ1-1|NA|NA
CASSFPTGGAEAFF
TGTGCCAGCAGCTTTCCTACGGGGGGTGCTGAAGCTTTCTTT